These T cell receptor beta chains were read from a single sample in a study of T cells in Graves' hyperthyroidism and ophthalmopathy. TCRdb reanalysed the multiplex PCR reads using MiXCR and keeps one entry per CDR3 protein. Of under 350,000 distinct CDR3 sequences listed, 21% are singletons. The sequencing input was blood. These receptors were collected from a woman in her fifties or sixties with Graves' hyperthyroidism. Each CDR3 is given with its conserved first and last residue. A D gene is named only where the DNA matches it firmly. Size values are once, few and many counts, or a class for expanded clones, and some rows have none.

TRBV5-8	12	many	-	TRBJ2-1	TGTGCCAGCAGCTGGACGATTAATGAGCAGTTCTTC	CASSWTINEQFF
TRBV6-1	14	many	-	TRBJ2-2	TGTGCCAGCAGGGACAGGTGGAGGGCCGGGGAGCTGTTTTTT	CASRDRWRAGELFF
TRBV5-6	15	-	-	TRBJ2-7	TGTGCCAGCAGCTTTTGGGGAATTGGTTCCTACGAGCAGTACTTC	CASSFWGIGSYEQYF
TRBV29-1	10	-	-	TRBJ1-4	TGCAGCGTTGAAGTGGAACAACTGTTTTTT	CSVEVEQLFF
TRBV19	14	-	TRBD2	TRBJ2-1	TGTGCCAGTAGTATTCAAGCGGGAGGAAATGAGCAGTTCTTC	CASSIQAGGNEQFF
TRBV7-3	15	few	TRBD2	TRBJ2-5	TGTGCCAGCAGCTTATGGACTAGTCTACAAGAGACCCAGTACTTC	CASSLWTSLQETQYF
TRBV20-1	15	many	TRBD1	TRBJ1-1	TGCAGTGCTAGAACTGGGACAGGGGGCAACACTGAAGCTTTCTTT	CSARTGTGGNTEAFF
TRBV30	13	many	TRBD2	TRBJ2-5	TGTGCCTGGAGTGGGGAGGGGTCCGGGACCCAGTACTTC	CAWSGEGSGTQYF
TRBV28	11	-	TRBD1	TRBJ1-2	TGTGCCTGCGGGACAGACTATGGCTACACCTTC	CACGTDYGYTF
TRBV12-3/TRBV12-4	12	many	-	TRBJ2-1	TGTGCCAGCAGGAAAGTGGGGAATGAGCAGTTCTTC	CASRKVGNEQFF
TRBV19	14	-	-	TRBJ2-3	TGTGCCAGTAGGGAGGGAGTCCACACAGATACGCAGTATTTT	CASREGVHTDTQYF
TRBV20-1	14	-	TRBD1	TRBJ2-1	TGCAGTGGGATTTCGGGACAGGGGGGTTATGAGCAGTTCTTC	CSGISGQGGYEQFF
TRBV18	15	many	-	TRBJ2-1	TGTGCCAGCTCTCCCCGGTTAGCCGAGACTAATGAGCAGTTCTTC	CASSPRLAETNEQFF
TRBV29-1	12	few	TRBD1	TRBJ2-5	TGCAGCGTTCTGGGACAGGTGGAGACCCAGTACTTC	CSVLGQVETQYF
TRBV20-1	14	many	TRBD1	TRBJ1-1	TGCAGTGCCAACACCGGGGACGCAGGGGGTGAAGCTTTCTTT	CSANTGDAGGEAFF
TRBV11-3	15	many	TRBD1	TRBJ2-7	TGTGCCAGCAGCCCCGCCGGGACAGGCTCCTACGAGCAGTACTTC	CASSPAGTGSYEQYF
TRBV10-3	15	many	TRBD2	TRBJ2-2	TGTGCCATCAGTGGAGATAGCGGGAGCGCCGGGGAGCTGTTTTTT	CAISGDSGSAGELFF
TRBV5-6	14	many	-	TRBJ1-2	TGTGCCAGCAGCTCGGCGGGCGGGAGCTATGGCTACACCTTC	CASSSAGGSYGYTF
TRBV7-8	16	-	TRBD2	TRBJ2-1	TGTGCCAGCAGCTTATGGGGTAGCGGGAGCAGCAATGAGCAGTTCTTC	CASSLWGSGSSNEQFF
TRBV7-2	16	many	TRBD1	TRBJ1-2	TGTGCCAGCAGCTTAGCCGGGACAGGGGGTAACTATGGCTACACCTTC	CASSLAGTGGNYGYTF